Listed below are T cell receptor beta chains from one sample, sequenced in a study of molecular identifiers for immune sequencing clone quantification. TCRdb itself ran the PCR reads through MiXCR, one entry per CDR3 protein. The data show about 510,000 distinct CDR3 sequences, roughly 23% seen once. Input material: naive CD8+ T cells from blood, with Jurkat cell RNA spiked in. These receptors were taken from a human donor in good health. Some libraries in this study had Jurkat cell RNA spiked in. Both conserved end residues are part of each CDR3. The D gene is left open where the match is weak. Clone size is shown for a subset of rows, as once, few, many or a class of expanded clone.

TRBJ2-2 | TRBV12-3/TRBV12-4 | NA | TRBD1 | TGTGCCAGCAGTTTCCTGGACAGGGGCGGCGGGGAGCTGTTTTTT | CASSFLDRGGGELFF
TRBJ1-2 | TRBV23-1 | NA | NA | TGCGCCAGCAGTCCGGACAGTCGGCACTATGGCTACACCTTC | CASSPDSRHYGYTF
TRBJ2-3 | TRBV5-4 | many | TRBD2 | TGTGCCAGCAGCTTGGCAGTACTAGCGGGGGCCAGCACAGATACGCAGTATTTT | CASSLAVLAGASTDTQYF
TRBJ2-1 | TRBV10-2 | NA | NA | TGCGCCAGCAAGGACAGCTCCTACAATGAGCAGTTCTTC | CASKDSSYNEQFF
TRBJ1-4 | TRBV21-1 | many | NA | TGTGCCAGCAGCCCGACAGGGGGCGGGCGTGAAAAACTGTTTTTT | CASSPTGGGREKLFF
TRBJ1-1 | TRBV4-2 | many | NA | TGTGCCAGCAGCCAACGGGATCATTTATCTGTCGCTGAAGCTTTCTTT | CASSQRDHLSVAEAFF
TRBJ2-7 | TRBV27 | NA | NA | TGTGCCAGCAGTTTAGGTCAGGACTACGAGCAGTGCTTC | CASSLGQDYEQCF
TRBJ2-7 | TRBV20-1 | few | NA | TGCAGTGCTGCTTCCCCCAGAGCCTACGAGCAGTACTTC | CSAASPRAYEQYF
TRBJ2-7 | TRBV5-1 | many | NA | TGCGCCAGCAGCTCCTTCGGGACGGCCTACGAGCAGTACTTC | CASSSFGTAYEQYF
TRBJ2-7 | TRBV27 | NA | NA | TGTGCCAGCAAAAAATTAACGTTGAGCTCCTACGAGCAGTACTTC | CASKKLTLSSYEQYF
TRBJ2-4 | TRBV20-1 | many | NA | TGCAGTGCAATGTCCGGGGAGATAGCCAAAAACATTCAGTACTTC | CSAMSGEIAKNIQYF
TRBJ1-5 | TRBV27 | few | NA | TGTGCCAGCAGTTTATTGACGGGCAATCAGCCCCAGCATTTT | CASSLLTGNQPQHF
TRBJ2-3 | TRBV19 | NA | NA | TGTGCCAGTAGTGTCAGCGGAGATACGCAGTGTTTT | CASSVSGDTQCF
TRBJ1-1 | TRBV6-2/TRBV6-3 | NA | NA | TGTGCCAGCAGAGGAGGGGGAAGGACTGAAGCTTTCTTT | CASRGGGRTEAFF
TRBJ2-6 | TRBV28 | NA | NA | TGTGCCAGCAGTACGTGGGGGCGACGGAGCTCTGAGGCCAACGTCCTGACTTTC | CASSTWGRRSSEANVLTF
TRBJ2-7 | TRBV7-9 | NA | NA | TGTGCCAGCAGCGAGACTGGGTACACCTACGAGCAGTACTTC | CASSETGYTYEQYF
TRBJ2-1 | TRBV7-2 | many | NA | TGTGCCAGCAGCTCATCGGGGCGGGATTACTACAATGAGCAGTTCTTC | CASSSSGRDYYNEQFF
TRBJ2-7 | TRBV5-1 | few | NA | TGCGCCAGCAGCTTTCAGGGACCCGAGCAGTACTTC | CASSFQGPEQYF
TRBJ1-5 | TRBV30 | NA | NA | TGTGCCTGGAGTGTAGCTGACGTAGGTCAGCCCCAGCATTTT | CAWSVADVGQPQHF
TRBJ1-3 | TRBV12-3/TRBV12-4 | few | NA | TGTGCCAGCAGTTTGTACTACCGGGACACCATATATTTT | CASSLYYRDTIYF
TRBJ2-3 | TRBV27 | many | TRBD2 | TGTGCCAGCAGTTGGGGACTAGCGAACACAGATACGCAGTATTTT | CASSWGLANTDTQYF
TRBJ2-5 | TRBV11-2 | few | NA | TGTGCCAGCAGCCCAGGACGGCCGGAGACCCAGTACTTC | CASSPGRPETQYF
TRBJ2-5 | TRBV12-3/TRBV12-4 | NA | NA | TGTGCCAGCAGTTTAGATGGGGGGAATCAAGAGACCCAGTACTTC | CASSLDGGNQETQYF
TRBJ2-5 | TRBV3-1 | many | TRBD2 | TGTGCCAGCAGCCAAGTACTAGCGAGGAAAGAGACCCAGTACTTC | CASSQVLARKETQYF
TRBJ2-6 | TRBV19 | NA | NA | TGTGCCAGTAGCCCGACAGGGACTTACTCTGGGGCCAACGTCCTGACTTTC | CASSPTGTYSGANVLTF
TRBJ2-5 | TRBV20-1 | few | NA | TGCAGTGCTAACGGTGATACGAGTCAAGAGACCCAGTACTTC | CSANGDTSQETQYF
TRBJ1-2 | TRBV2 | few | NA | TGTGCCAGCAGTGAGCTTACCCCGCCCGGCTACACCTTC | CASSELTPPGYTF
TRBJ2-7 | TRBV20-1 | few | TRBD2 | TGCAGTGTGCCTTTAGCGGGTGCTACCTACGAGCAGTACTTC | CSVPLAGATYEQYF
TRBJ1-1 | TRBV30 | NA | TRBD1 | TGTGCCTGGGTTACAGGGGAAAGGGCGGACACTGAAGCTTTCTTT | CAWVTGERADTEAFF
TRBJ2-3 | TRBV13 | many | NA | TGTGCCAGCAGCTTAGAAAAGAATACGCAGTATTTT | CASSLEKNTQYF
TRBJ2-4 | TRBV27 | many | NA | TGTGCCAGCAGCCCCATGTCCCTAGCCAAAAACATTCAGTACTTC | CASSPMSLAKNIQYF
TRBJ2-7 | TRBV5-8 | few | NA | TGTGCCAGCAGCTTGGACATAACGCCCTACGAGCAGTACTTC | CASSLDITPYEQYF
TRBJ2-3 | TRBV6-5 | many | NA | TGTGCCAGCAGTTCCCCGGGACACGCAGATACGCAGTATTTT | CASSSPGHADTQYF
TRBJ1-1 | TRBV6-5 | NA | TRBD1 | TGTGCCAGCAGTTACTCGATCAGGACAGGGGCAGAAGCTTTCTTT | CASSYSIRTGAEAFF
TRBJ1-3 | TRBV6-5 | many | NA | TGTGCCAGCAGTTATGGCTCTGGAAACACCATATATTTT | CASSYGSGNTIYF
TRBJ1-1 | TRBV6-1 | many | TRBD1 | TGTGCCAGCAGTGAATTAATAAAGGGACAGGGATACATGAACACTGAAGCTTTCTTT | CASSELIKGQGYMNTEAFF
TRBJ2-7 | TRBV20-1 | NA | NA | TGCAGTGCTAGAGATCTCTCGGTATCATACGAGCAGTGCTTC | CSARDLSVSYEQCF
TRBJ2-7 | TRBV7-9 | many | NA | TGTGCCAGCAGCCGGAGTCTCGAGCAGTACTTC | CASSRSLEQYF